The text below deals with one T cell receptor (beta chain). The sample originates from a study of blood T cell repertoires in COVID-19. Whole-study context: Acute and convalescent COVID-19 samples came from the United States, Italy and Spain. The cDNA or gDNA used as material had been derived from T cells, B-cell-depleted T cells, or PBMCs.

V lost 3 bases, J lost 4 bases, and 10 bases lay in between. The CDR3 contains 13 residues. Germline CDR1 and CDR2: SGHDT and YYEEEE. How the authors handled the data: Cell counts per sample came from amplifying reference gene primers. Sequenced by immunoSEQ multiplex PCR; TCRdb stores in-frame clones only, minus some. The DNA gave D and trimming, while V, J and clone size come from that table. The sample shows tens of thousands of clones, about 80% of them seen only once. Source material: peripheral blood. This TCR was recovered from a woman older than 75 with acute or convalescent COVID-19. This chain uses TRBV5-6 with TRBJ1-2; D is possibly TRBD1 (6 bases). CDR3 sequence (DNA): TGTGCCAGCAGCTCACAGGGTTCCTATGGCTACACCTTC. It translates to CASSSQGSYGYTF.